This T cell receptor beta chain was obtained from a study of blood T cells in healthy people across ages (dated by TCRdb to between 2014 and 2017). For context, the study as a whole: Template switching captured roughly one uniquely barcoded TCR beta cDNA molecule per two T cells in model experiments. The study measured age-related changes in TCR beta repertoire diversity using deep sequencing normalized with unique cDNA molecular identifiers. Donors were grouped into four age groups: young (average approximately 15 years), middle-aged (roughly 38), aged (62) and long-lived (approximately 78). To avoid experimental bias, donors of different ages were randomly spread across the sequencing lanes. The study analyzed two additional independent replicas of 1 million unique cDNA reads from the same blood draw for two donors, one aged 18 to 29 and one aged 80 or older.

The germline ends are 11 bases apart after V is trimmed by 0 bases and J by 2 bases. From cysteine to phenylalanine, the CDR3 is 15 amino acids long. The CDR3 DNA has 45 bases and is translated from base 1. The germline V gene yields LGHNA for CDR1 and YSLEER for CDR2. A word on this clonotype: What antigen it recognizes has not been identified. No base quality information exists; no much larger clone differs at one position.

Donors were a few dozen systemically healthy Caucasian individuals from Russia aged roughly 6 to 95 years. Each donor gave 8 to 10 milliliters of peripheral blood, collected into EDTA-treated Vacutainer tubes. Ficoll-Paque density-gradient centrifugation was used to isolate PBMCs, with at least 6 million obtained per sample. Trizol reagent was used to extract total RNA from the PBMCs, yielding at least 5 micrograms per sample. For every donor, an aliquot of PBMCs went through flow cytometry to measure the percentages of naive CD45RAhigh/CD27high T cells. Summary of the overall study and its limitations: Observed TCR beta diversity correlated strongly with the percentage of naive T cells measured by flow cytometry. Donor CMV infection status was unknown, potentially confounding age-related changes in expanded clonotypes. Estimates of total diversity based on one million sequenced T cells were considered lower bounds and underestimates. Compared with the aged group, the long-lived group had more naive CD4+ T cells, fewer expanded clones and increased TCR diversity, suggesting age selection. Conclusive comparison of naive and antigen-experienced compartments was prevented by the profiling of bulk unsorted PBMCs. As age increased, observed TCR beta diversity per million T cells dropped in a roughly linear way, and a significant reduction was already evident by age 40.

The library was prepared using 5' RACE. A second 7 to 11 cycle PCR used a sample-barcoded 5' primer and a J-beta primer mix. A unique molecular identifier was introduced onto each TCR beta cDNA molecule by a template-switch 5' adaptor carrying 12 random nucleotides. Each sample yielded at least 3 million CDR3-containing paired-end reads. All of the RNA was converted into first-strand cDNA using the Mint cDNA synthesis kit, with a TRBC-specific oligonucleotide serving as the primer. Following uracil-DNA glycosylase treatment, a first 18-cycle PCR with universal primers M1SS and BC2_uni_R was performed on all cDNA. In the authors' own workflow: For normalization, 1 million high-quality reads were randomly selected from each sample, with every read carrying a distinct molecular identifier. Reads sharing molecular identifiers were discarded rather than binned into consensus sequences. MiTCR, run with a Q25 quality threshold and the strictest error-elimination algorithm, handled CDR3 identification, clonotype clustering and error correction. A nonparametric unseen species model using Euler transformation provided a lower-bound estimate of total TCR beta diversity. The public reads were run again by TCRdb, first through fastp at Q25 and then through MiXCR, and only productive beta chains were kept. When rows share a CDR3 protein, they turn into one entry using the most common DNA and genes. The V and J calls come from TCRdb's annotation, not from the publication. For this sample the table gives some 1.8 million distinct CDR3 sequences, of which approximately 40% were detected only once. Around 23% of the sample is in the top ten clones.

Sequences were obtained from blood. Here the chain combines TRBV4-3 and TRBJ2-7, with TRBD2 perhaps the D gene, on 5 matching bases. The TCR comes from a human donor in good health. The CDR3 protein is CASSQDAGGAYEQYF. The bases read TGCGCCAGCAGCCAAGATGCGGGCGGAGCCTACGAGCAGTACTTC.